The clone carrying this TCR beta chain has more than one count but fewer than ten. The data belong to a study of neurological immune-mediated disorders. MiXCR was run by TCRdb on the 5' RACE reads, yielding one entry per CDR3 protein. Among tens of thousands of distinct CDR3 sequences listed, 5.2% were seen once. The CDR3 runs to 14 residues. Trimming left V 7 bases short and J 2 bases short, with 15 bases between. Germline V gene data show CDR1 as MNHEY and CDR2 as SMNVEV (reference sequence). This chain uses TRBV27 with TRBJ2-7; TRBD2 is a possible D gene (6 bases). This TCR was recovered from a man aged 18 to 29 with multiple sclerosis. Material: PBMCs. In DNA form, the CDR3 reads TGTGCCAGCAAGGCGGGAAAGGTTGCCTACGAGCAGTACTTC. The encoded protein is CASKAGKVAYEQYF.